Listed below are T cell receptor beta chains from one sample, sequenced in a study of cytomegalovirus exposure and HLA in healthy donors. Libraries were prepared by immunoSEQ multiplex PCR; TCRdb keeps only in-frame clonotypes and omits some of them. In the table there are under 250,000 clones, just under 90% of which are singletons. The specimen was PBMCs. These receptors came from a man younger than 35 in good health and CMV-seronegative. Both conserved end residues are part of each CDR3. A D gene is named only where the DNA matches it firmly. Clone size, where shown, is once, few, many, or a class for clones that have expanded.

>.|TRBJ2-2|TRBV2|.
TGTGCCAGCAGGGCCGCCGGGGAGCTGTTTTTT
CASRAAGELFF
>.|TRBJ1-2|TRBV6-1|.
TGTGCCAGCAGTGAATCAAACTATGGCTACACCTTC
CASSESNYGYTF
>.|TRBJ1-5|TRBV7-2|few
TGTGCCAGCAGCTTAGTGGGCGGCAATCAGCCCCAGCATTTT
CASSLVGGNQPQHF
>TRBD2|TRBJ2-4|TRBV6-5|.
TGTGCCAGCAGCCGAGCGGGAGGAAACATTCAGTACTTC
CASSRAGGNIQYF
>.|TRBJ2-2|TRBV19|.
TGTGCCAGTAGAGGAGATTCGAACACCGGGGAGCTGTTTTTT
CASRGDSNTGELFF
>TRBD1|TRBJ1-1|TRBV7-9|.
TGTGCCAGCAGATTTCCGGGACAGGGTATGAACACTGAAGCTTTCTTT
CASRFPGQGMNTEAFF
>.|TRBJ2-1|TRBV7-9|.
TGTGCCAGCAGCCCACTGAGTGGGAGTTTCAATGAGCAGTTCTTC
CASSPLSGSFNEQFF
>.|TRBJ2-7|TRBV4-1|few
TGCGCCAGCAGCCAGACCGGCGGACTTCGCCCGTCCTTC
CASSQTGGLRPSF
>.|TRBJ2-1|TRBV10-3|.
TGTGCCATCAGTGAACTAGATGAGCAGTTCTTC
CAISELDEQFF
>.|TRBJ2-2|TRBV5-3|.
TGTGCCAGAAGCCCGAGTTGGGGGCCGACCGGGGAGCTGTTTTTT
CARSPSWGPTGELFF
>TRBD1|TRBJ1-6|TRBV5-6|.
TGTGCCAGCAGCTTCCGGGACAGGGGGCCCTCACCCCTCCACTTT
CASSFRDRGPSPLHF
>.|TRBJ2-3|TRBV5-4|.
TGTGCCAGCAGCGTAATCACAGATACGCAGTATTTT
CASSVITDTQYF
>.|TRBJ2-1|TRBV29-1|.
TGCAGCGTTTTGGGGGCGGATGAGCAGTTCTTC
CSVLGADEQFF
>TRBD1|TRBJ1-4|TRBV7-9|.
TGTGCCAGCAGCCTTCGGACAGGTCCTAATGAAAAACTGTTTTTT
CASSLRTGPNEKLFF
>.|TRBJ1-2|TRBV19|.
TGTGCCAGTAGTAGGACAGATATTAACTATGGCTACACCTTC
CASSRTDINYGYTF
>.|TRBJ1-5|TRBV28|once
TGTGCCAGCAGGGGGGGTGGCGAGCCCCAGCATTTT
CASRGGGEPQHF
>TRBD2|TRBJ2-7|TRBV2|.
TGTGCCAGCAGTGTACTAGCGGAGAACGAGCAGTACTTC
CASSVLAENEQYF
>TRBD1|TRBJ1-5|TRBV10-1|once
TGCGCCAGCAGTGAGGGGACAGATCAGCCCCAGCATTTT
CASSEGTDQPQHF